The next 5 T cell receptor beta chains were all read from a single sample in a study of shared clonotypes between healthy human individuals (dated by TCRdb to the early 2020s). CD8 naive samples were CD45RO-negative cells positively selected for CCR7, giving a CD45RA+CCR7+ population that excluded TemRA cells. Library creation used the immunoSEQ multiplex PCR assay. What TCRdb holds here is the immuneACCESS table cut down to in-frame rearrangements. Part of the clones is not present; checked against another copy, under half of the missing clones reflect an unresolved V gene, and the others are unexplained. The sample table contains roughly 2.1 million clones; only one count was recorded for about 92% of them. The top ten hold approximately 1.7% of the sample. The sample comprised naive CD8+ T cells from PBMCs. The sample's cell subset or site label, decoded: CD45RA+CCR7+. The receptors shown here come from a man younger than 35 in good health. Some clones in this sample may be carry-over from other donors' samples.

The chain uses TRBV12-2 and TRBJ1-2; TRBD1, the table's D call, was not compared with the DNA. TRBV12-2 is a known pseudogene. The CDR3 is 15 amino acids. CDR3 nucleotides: TGTGCAAGTCGCCTACGGACAGCCTTTAACTATGGCTACACCTTC. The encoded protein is CASRLRTAFNYGYTF.

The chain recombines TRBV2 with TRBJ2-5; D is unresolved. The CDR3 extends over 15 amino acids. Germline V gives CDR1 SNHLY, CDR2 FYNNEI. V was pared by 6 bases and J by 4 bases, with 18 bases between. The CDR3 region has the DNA TGTGCCAGCAGCGCAACCCCATTCCTTGGAGAGACCCAGTACTTC. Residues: CASSATPFLGETQYF. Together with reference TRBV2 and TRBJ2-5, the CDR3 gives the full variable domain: EPEVTQTPSHQVTQMGQEVILRCVPISNHLYFYWYRQILGQKVEFLVSFYNNEISEKSEIFDDQFSVERPDGSNFTLKIRSTKLEDSAMYFCASSATPFLGETQYFGPGTRLLVL.

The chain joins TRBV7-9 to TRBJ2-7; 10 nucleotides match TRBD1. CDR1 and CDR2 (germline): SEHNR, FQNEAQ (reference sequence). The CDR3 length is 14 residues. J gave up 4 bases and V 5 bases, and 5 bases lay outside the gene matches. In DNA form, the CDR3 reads TGTGCCAGCAGCCCTGGACAGGGGGGGTACGAGCAGTACTTC. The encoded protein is CASSPGQGGYEQYF.

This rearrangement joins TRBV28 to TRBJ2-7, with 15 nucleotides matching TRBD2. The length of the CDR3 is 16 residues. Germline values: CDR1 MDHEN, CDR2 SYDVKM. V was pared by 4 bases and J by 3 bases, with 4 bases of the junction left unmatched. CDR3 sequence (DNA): TGTGCCAGCAGTTCCCGGGGACTAGCGGGGGGCTACGAGCAGTACTTC. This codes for CASSSRGLAGGYEQYF.

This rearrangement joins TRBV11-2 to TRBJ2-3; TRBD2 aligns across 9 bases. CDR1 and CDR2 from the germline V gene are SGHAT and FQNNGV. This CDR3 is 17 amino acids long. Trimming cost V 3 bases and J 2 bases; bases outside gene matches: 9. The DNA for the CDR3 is TGTGCCAGCAGCTTCCCAGTCGCGGGAGGGACCACAGATACGCAGTATTTT. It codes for CASSFPVAGGTTDTQYF. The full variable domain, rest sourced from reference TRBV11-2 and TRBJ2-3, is EAGVAQSPRYKIIEKRQSVAFWCNPISGHATLYWYQQILGQGPKLLIQFQNNGVVDDSQLPKDRFSAERLKGVDSTLKIQPAKLEDSAVYLCASSFPVAGGTTDTQYFGPGTRLTVL.